The rows below give T cell receptor beta chains drawn from one sample of a study of T cells after yellow fever vaccination. Via MiXCR, TCRdb re-called the 5' RACE reads, giving one row per CDR3 protein. This table has roughly 32,000 distinct CDR3 sequences, around 6.7% appearing once. Sequences were derived from PBMCs, either bulk or a sorted T-cell subset (CD4+, CD8+, memory, or dextramer-sorted; not recorded which), sampled on the day of the first yellow fever vaccination. The receptors come from a man between 18 and 29 years old who received the YFV17D yellow fever vaccine. Both conserved end residues are part of each CDR3. Fields, in order: D gene, clone size, J gene, V gene, CDR3 DNA, CDR3 protein. The D gene is left open where the match is weak. Only part of the rows carry a size: once, few, many, or a class if the clone is expanded.

-	many	TRBJ1-2	TRBV7-2	TGTGCCAGCAGCTTAGGGTTGGACTATGGCTACACCTTC	CASSLGLDYGYTF
-	many	TRBJ1-6	TRBV6-1	TGTGCCAGCAGTGAACAGACTTATAATTCACCCCTCCACTTT	CASSEQTYNSPLHF
-	many	TRBJ2-7	TRBV18	TGTGCCAGCTCATCCGGACAGTTAACCTACGAGCAGTACTTC	CASSSGQLTYEQYF
-	many	TRBJ2-2	TRBV6-6	TGTGCCAGCAATCAACGGGACACCGGGGAGCTGTTTTTT	CASNQRDTGELFF
-	many	TRBJ2-5	TRBV10-3	TGTGCCATCAGTGAGCCCCCCCCCGGCGGAGGGGAGACCCAGTACTTC	CAISEPPPGGGETQYF
TRBD2	many	TRBJ2-1	TRBV29-1	TGCAGCGTCGGGGGGGGGGTACACGTTGAGCAGTTCTTC	CSVGGGVHVEQFF
TRBD1	many	TRBJ1-2	TRBV4-1	TGCGCCAGCAGCCCGGACAGGGGATCGGTCTATGGCTACACCTTC	CASSPDRGSVYGYTF
-	many	TRBJ2-2	TRBV24-1	TGTGCCGTAAGAGAAACTTACACCGGGGAGCTGTTTTTT	CAVRETYTGELFF
-	many	TRBJ1-2	TRBV20-1	TGCAGTGCTAGAGATTTGGCGTCCGGCTACACCTTC	CSARDLASGYTF
-	many	TRBJ2-3	TRBV5-1	TGCGCCAGCAGCTTCCTAGACAGGCGGTCTAGCACAGATACGCAGTATTTT	CASSFLDRRSSTDTQYF
-	-	TRBJ1-2	TRBV3-1	TGTGCCAGCAGGTCGCCTTTGGGCCATGGCTACACCTTC	CASRSPLGHGYTF
TRBD1	-	TRBJ1-3	TRBV11-2	TGTGCCAGCAGAGGGGGCAGGGAGAGCTCTGGAAACACCATATATTTT	CASRGGRESSGNTIYF
TRBD2	few	TRBJ2-5	TRBV11-2	TGTGCCAGCAGCTTAGGCGGTGCTAGCGGGGCCCCTCGGGAGACCCAGTACTTC	CASSLGGASGAPRETQYF
-	few	TRBJ1-2	TRBV11-2	TGTGCCAGCAGCTTAGGGACCGGGGATGGCTACACCTTC	CASSLGTGDGYTF
-	many	TRBJ1-2	TRBV10-3	TGTGCCATCACCGAAGGACCTAACTATGGCTACACCTTC	CAITEGPNYGYTF
-	-	TRBJ2-5	TRBV3-1	TGTGCCACCTCCAAGCAGGTCCCTCGCAGGGGGGCGCTAGATCCCGAGATCCAGTACTTC	CATSKQVPRRGALDPEIQYF
TRBD1	-	TRBJ1-1	TRBV7-2	TGTGCCAGCAGCTTCGACAGGGGTAAGACTGAAGCTTTCTTT	CASSFDRGKTEAFF
-	-	TRBJ2-3	TRBV20-1	TGCAGTGCTGAAAGGGGGGGGTATACCACAGATACGCAGTATTTT	CSAERGGYTTDTQYF
-	many	TRBJ2-4	TRBV7-9	TGTGCCAGCAGAGAGGGGTTGGGAGCCAAAAACATTCAGTACTTC	CASREGLGAKNIQYF
-	many	TRBJ1-4	TRBV5-5	TGTGCCAGCAGCTCTGGACAACCAACTAATGAAAAACTGTTTTTT	CASSSGQPTNEKLFF
TRBD1	many	TRBJ1-4	TRBV20-1	TGCAGTGCAGCCGGGACAGGGGGTCAAGTTTCTTCTAATGAAAAACTGTTTTTT	CSAAGTGGQVSSNEKLFF
-	many	TRBJ1-5	TRBV7-2	TGTGCCAGCAGCTCGGACTACAATCAGCCCCAGCATTTT	CASSSDYNQPQHF
-	many	TRBJ2-1	TRBV7-9	TGTGCCAGCAGCCCCCAGAATGAGCAGTTCTTC	CASSPQNEQFF
-	many	TRBJ2-3	TRBV3-1	TGTGCCAGCAGCCAAGATCTCCTAAGTACGCAGTATTTT	CASSQDLLSTQYF
-	-	TRBJ1-2	TRBV11-2	TGTGCCAGCAGCTTAGATAGGAGTGGCTACACCTTC	CASSLDRSGYTF
-	many	TRBJ2-5	TRBV5-1	TGCGCCAGCAGCTTGCTGCCCCTTGGGCAGAAAGAGACCCAGTACTTC	CASSLLPLGQKETQYF
-	-	TRBJ2-1	TRBV20-1	TGCAGTGCTAGCGACGGTGAGCAGTTCTTC	CSASDGEQFF
-	many	TRBJ1-5	TRBV6-4	TGTGCCAGCAGTGACTCGTACAGGGCGAGCAATCAGCCCCAGCATTTT	CASSDSYRASNQPQHF
TRBD1	many	TRBJ1-1	TRBV6-4	TGTGCCAGCAGACCCGAGTGGGGACAGGATCTGTTGGATAGGAGGAACACTGAAGCTTTCTTT	CASRPEWGQDLLDRRNTEAFF
TRBD2	many	TRBJ2-3	TRBV7-2	TGTGCCAGCAGCGGCCAGACTAGCGGAGTTGACGCAGATACGCAGTATTTT	CASSGQTSGVDADTQYF
-	many	TRBJ1-1	TRBV6-5	TGTGCCAGCAGTTACTCCGGGACACAGAACACTGAAGCTTTCTTT	CASSYSGTQNTEAFF
TRBD1	many	TRBJ2-5	TRBV23-1	TGCGCCAGCAGTCACCTTACAGGGGCTAGCGAGACCCAGTACTTC	CASSHLTGASETQYF
-	few	TRBJ1-1	TRBV13	TGTGCCAGCAGCTTACGACGGGGGAACACTGAAGCTTTCTTT	CASSLRRGNTEAFF
TRBD1	many	TRBJ2-3	TRBV5-1	TGCGCCAGCAGCCGGGGACAGACAGACGCAGATACGCAGTATTTT	CASSRGQTDADTQYF
-	many	TRBJ2-2	TRBV5-1	TGCGCCAGCAGCCGTGACGCTAACGGGGAGCTGTTTTTT	CASSRDANGELFF
-	-	TRBJ1-6	TRBV12-3/TRBV12-4	TGTGCCAGCAGTTTTAGGGGTTTGCTCAGATCACCCCTCCACTTT	CASSFRGLLRSPLHF
-	medium-sized	TRBJ2-7	TRBV12-3/TRBV12-4	TGTGCCAGCAGTTTTTGGACACCCTACGAGCAGTACTTC	CASSFWTPYEQYF
TRBD1	many	TRBJ2-3	TRBV6-1	TGTGCCAGCAGTAAACAGCCGGGACAGGGGTCAGATACGCAGTATTTT	CASSKQPGQGSDTQYF
-	many	TRBJ1-5	TRBV19	TGTGCCAGTAGTATAATGCACTATAGCAATCAGCCCCAGCATTTT	CASSIMHYSNQPQHF
TRBD2	many	TRBJ2-1	TRBV20-1	TGCAGTGCTATTTTAAGCGGGGGACCGAATGAGCAGTTCTTC	CSAILSGGPNEQFF
TRBD1	many	TRBJ2-6	TRBV12-3/TRBV12-4	TGTGCCTCACACGCGGGACAGGGTTTTTCTGGGGCCAACGTCCTGACTTTC	CASHAGQGFSGANVLTF
-	few	TRBJ1-5	TRBV6-1	TGTGCCAGCAGCCTCCCTGGTTATAGCAATCAGCCCCAGCATTTT	CASSLPGYSNQPQHF